The rows below give T cell receptor beta chains drawn from one sample of a study of blood T cell repertoires in COVID-19. Measured with immunoSEQ multiplex PCR; TCRdb has only the in-frame clones, and not every one. Found here are a few hundred thousand clones, about 87% of them singletons; the top ten hold 5% to 6%. Sequences were obtained from PBMCs or T cells enriched from blood (not recorded which). These TCRs come from a man aged 25-45 years who had recovered from COVID-19. Both conserved end residues are part of each CDR3. D genes are given only for firm matches. Clone size is given for some rows only: seen once, a few or many times, or a class if the clone is expanded.

j_call clone_size d_call v_call cdr3_aa cdr3_nt
TRBJ2-7 . . TRBV19 CASSARTALPYEQYF TGTGCCAGTAGTGCCCGGACAGCGCTGCCCTACGAGCAGTACTTC
TRBJ1-2 . . TRBV28 CASRPLYSRTFIYGYTF TGTGCCAGCAGGCCCCTATACTCAAGAACCTTTATTTATGGCTACACCTTC
TRBJ2-1 few TRBD2 TRBV13 CASSSPGLAGEGQFF TGTGCCAGCAGCTCCCCGGGACTAGCGGGGGAGGGGCAGTTCTTC
TRBJ1-4 . TRBD1 TRBV28 CASSLGTGRLLANEKLFF TGTGCCAGCAGTTTAGGGACAGGGAGGCTTTTAGCTAATGAAAAACTGTTTTTT
TRBJ1-6 once . TRBV4-2 CASSQDRTAGNSPLHF TGTGCCAGCAGCCAAGATCGCACAGCTGGAAATTCACCCCTCCACTTT
TRBJ2-6 . . TRBV27 CASSLRGSGANVLTF TGTGCCAGCAGTTTAAGGGGCTCTGGGGCCAACGTCCTGACTTTC
TRBJ2-5 once TRBD1 TRBV5-1 CASSLGQGAGETQYF TGCGCCAGCAGCTTGGGACAGGGGGCAGGAGAGACCCAGTACTTC
TRBJ2-2 . TRBD1 TRBV6-4 CASSDSIYRGSGELFF TGTGCCAGCAGTGACTCGATATACAGGGGATCCGGGGAGCTGTTTTTT
TRBJ1-1 . TRBD1 TRBV13 CASSQDRGSTEAFF TGTGCCAGCAGCCAGGACAGGGGGAGCACTGAAGCTTTCTTT
TRBJ1-1 . . TRBV19 CASTQGRKYEAFF TGTGCCAGTACTCAGGGCAGAAAATATGAAGCTTTCTTT
TRBJ1-5 once . TRBV6-2/TRBV6-3 CASSYFDWRDVSNQPQHF TGTGCCAGCAGTTACTTTGATTGGAGAGATGTTAGCAATCAGCCCCAGCATTTT
TRBJ1-1 . TRBD1 TRBV18 CASSAEQGMLAEAFF TGTGCCAGCTCAGCAGAACAGGGGATGTTAGCTGAAGCTTTCTTT
TRBJ2-4 . TRBD1 TRBV16 CASSQSGTGMNIQYF TGTGCCAGCAGCCAATCAGGGACAGGGATGAACATTCAGTACTTC
TRBJ2-3 . . TRBV6-5 CASSTRQARDTQYF TGTGCCAGCAGTACAAGACAGGCCCGGGATACGCAGTATTTT
TRBJ1-2 . . TRBV2 CGLRETLVYGYTF TGTGGCCTTCGGGAAACGCTCGTCTATGGCTACACCTTC